This TCR beta chain came from a study of T cell responses to AZD1222 COVID-19 vaccine. This table comes from immunoSEQ multiplex PCR, and its TCRdb copy is limited to in-frame clones, with some not included. This table has 140,000 to 150,000 clones, approximately 90% appearing once. The CDR3 extends over 12 amino acids. V dropped 3 bases and J dropped 6; count of bases not matched to a gene: 1. Germline CDR1 SGHDN, CDR2 FVKESK. This sequence was found in an adult who received the AZD1222 COVID-19 vaccine. This sequence joins TRBV14 and TRBJ1-1, with 7 bases identical to TRBD1. The material was peripheral blood, obtained 28 days after the second AZD1222 dose. The CDR3 DNA reads as TGTGCCAGCAGCCAGCAGGGGGCTGAAGCTTTCTTT. Translated: CASSQQGAEAFF.